These T cell receptor beta chains were read from a single sample in a study of blood T cell repertoires in COVID-19. Profiling relied on immunoSEQ multiplex PCR, and the TCRdb table lists in-frame clones only, not all of them. The sample holds around 450,000 clones; 87% are singletons and the top ten take under 2.5%. Sequenced material: PBMCs or T cells enriched from blood (not recorded which). The receptors stem from a woman aged 18-29 years with acute COVID-19. CDR3s include the opening cysteine and the closing phenylalanine or tryptophan. Each record gives: clone size, V gene, J gene, D gene, CDR3 DNA, CDR3 protein. The D gene is left open where the match is weak. Expanded clones are given a class, and other clones once, few, many or no size at all.

>few|TRBV28|TRBJ2-2|TRBD1
TGTCAGACAGGGGGCTCGGCCGGGGAGCTGTTTTTT
CQTGGSAGELFF
>NA|TRBV6-5|TRBJ1-2|TRBD1
TGTGCCAGCAGTTACGACAGGGGGTACTATGGCTACACCTTC
CASSYDRGYYGYTF
>NA|TRBV18|TRBJ1-4|NA
TGTGCCAGCTCACAGACAGTCGCGTGGGAAAAACTGTTTTTT
CASSQTVAWEKLFF
>NA|TRBV28|TRBJ1-1|NA
TGTGCCAGCACTCCCACAGGGACGGGTGGAAACAGTGAAGCTTTCTTT
CASTPTGTGGNSEAFF
>NA|TRBV7-9|TRBJ2-7|NA
TGTGCCAGCAGCTTATCAGGTTACGAGCAGTACTTC
CASSLSGYEQYF
>NA|TRBV5-5|TRBJ1-3|NA
TGTGCCAGCAGCTTAGGCGGGGGGCGAGCAAACACCATATATTTT
CASSLGGGRANTIYF
>once|TRBV29-1|TRBJ1-1|TRBD1
TGCAGCGTTGTAGAGGGGGCCACTGAAGCTTTCTTT
CSVVEGATEAFF
>NA|TRBV27|TRBJ2-1|NA
TGTGCCAGCAGGCACGACGTAGCCAGCTCCTACAATGAGCAGTTCTTC
CASRHDVASSYNEQFF
>NA|TRBV2|TRBJ1-2|TRBD1
TGTGCCAGCACGGGACAGACAATATATGGCTACACCTTC
CASTGQTIYGYTF
>few|TRBV29-1|TRBJ1-2|TRBD1
TGCAGCGTCCACGTAACAGGGGGCAATGGCTACACCTTC
CSVHVTGGNGYTF
>NA|TRBV4-3|TRBJ1-1|TRBD1
TGCGCCAGCAGCCAACTTTTTACAGGGGTTACTGAAGCTTTCTTT
CASSQLFTGVTEAFF
>NA|TRBV10-1|TRBJ2-1|TRBD1
TGCGCCAGCAGCCCGGGGACAGGGGCCAAAAGACGGTTCTTC
CASSPGTGAKRRFF
>NA|TRBV7-2|TRBJ2-3|TRBD1
TGTGCCAGCAAGAGGACAGGGGTTAAAGATACGCAGTATTTT
CASKRTGVKDTQYF
>NA|TRBV7-9|TRBJ1-5|TRBD1
TGTGCCAGCAGCTTAACGGGACAGGGGGGTTATCAGCCCCAGCATTTT
CASSLTGQGGYQPQHF
>NA|TRBV30|TRBJ2-7|TRBD2
TGTGCCTGGAGTGTACGGGGGGGAGACGAGCAGTACTTC
CAWSVRGGDEQYF
>once|TRBV13|TRBJ2-7|NA
TGTGCCAGCAGCTTAGGCGGTTCAGGGGTATTTTACGAGCAGTACTTC
CASSLGGSGVFYEQYF
>NA|TRBV29-1|TRBJ2-6|NA
TGCAGCGTTGCGGGGACTGGGGCCAACGTCCTGACTTTC
CSVAGTGANVLTF
>NA|TRBV24-1|TRBJ2-1|TRBD2
TGTGCCACCAGTGACCTGGGGCGGGAGAAGCCCAATGAGCAGTTCTTC
CATSDLGREKPNEQFF
>NA|TRBV27|TRBJ1-6|NA
TGTGCCAGCAGTTTTCAGGGTGACGTGTCACCCCTCCACTTT
CASSFQGDVSPLHF
>NA|TRBV18|TRBJ1-5|NA
TGTGCCAGCTCAGAGAGACAGAACCAGCCCCAGCATTTT
CASSERQNQPQHF
>few|TRBV7-9|TRBJ1-2|TRBD1
TGTGCCAGCAGCGGACAGGACTATGGCTACACCTTC
CASSGQDYGYTF
>NA|TRBV9|TRBJ2-1|TRBD2
TGTGCCAGCAGCGTAGATGGCGGGGGGGGAAATGAGCAGTTCTTC
CASSVDGGGGNEQFF
>NA|TRBV3-1/TRBV3-2|TRBJ2-1|TRBD2
TGTGCCAGCAGCCAAGTCTCACTAGCGGGCTACAATGAGCAGTTCTTC
CASSQVSLAGYNEQFF
>NA|TRBV2|TRBJ2-7|TRBD2
TGTGCCAGCTGCGGACTAGCGGGAAACGACGAGCAGTACTTC
CASCGLAGNDEQYF
>NA|TRBV7-5|TRBJ2-7|NA
TGTGTCAGAAGCCCAGCGGGGGACAGGGTCTCGGGCGAGCAGTACTTC
CVRSPAGDRVSGEQYF
>NA|TRBV28|TRBJ2-3|NA
TGTGCCAGCAGTTCCAGGGGCGAAGCAGATACGCAGTATTTT
CASSSRGEADTQYF
>NA|TRBV3-1/TRBV3-2|TRBJ2-6|TRBD1
TGTGCCAGCAGCCAGGGACAGGGGCTGGCTGGGGCCAACGTCCTGACTTTC
CASSQGQGLAGANVLTF
>NA|TRBV7-8|TRBJ2-5|TRBD1
TGTGCCAGCAGCTCCTCGGGACAGGGGTACCAAGAGACCCAGTACTTC
CASSSSGQGYQETQYF
>NA|TRBV6-5|TRBJ2-3|NA
TGTGCCAGCAGTTACACCGGGAACCCAGATACGCAGTATTTT
CASSYTGNPDTQYF
>NA|TRBV28|TRBJ2-3|TRBD1
TGTGCCAGCAGTCCATCAGGGGGACGGACAGATACGCAGTATTTT
CASSPSGGRTDTQYF
>NA|TRBV28|TRBJ2-3|TRBD2
TGTGCCAGCACCCTTAAGCGGGACCGCACAGATACGCAGTATTTT
CASTLKRDRTDTQYF
>NA|TRBV12-3/TRBV12-4|TRBJ2-5|TRBD2
TGTGCCAGCAGTCGGACTAGTGAGGAGACCCAGTACTTC
CASSRTSEETQYF
>NA|TRBV28|TRBJ2-5|NA
TGTGCCAGCACCTGGGGGGGGGCGTGGGAGACCCAGTACTTC
CASTWGGAWETQYF
>NA|TRBV10-1|TRBJ1-2|TRBD1
TGCGCCAGCAGTGATGGGACAGGGACTCGGGGCTACACCTTC
CASSDGTGTRGYTF
>once|TRBV12-5|TRBJ1-2|NA
TGTGCTAGTAGGGGTGGTAGGGAAGGCGGCTACACCTTC
CASRGGREGGYTF
>once|TRBV10-1|TRBJ2-7|NA
TGCGCCAGCAGTTCGGGACAACTCTACGAGCAGTACTTC
CASSSGQLYEQYF
>NA|TRBV19|TRBJ2-1|NA
TGTGCCAGTTCTATTCCGGATGGAGCTGAGCAGTTCTTC
CASSIPDGAEQFF
>NA|TRBV7-6|TRBJ1-1|TRBD1
TGTGCCAGCAGCTTGAGCGGCCCGGACAGGGCTTTCTTT
CASSLSGPDRAFF
>NA|TRBV5-6|TRBJ2-7|NA
TGTGCCAGCAGCTTGGCCGGGACACCCACCTACGAGCAGTACTTC
CASSLAGTPTYEQYF
>once|TRBV20-1|TRBJ1-2|NA
TGCAGTGCGAGTGGGGAGGGGTTGGCAGGCTACACCTTC
CSASGEGLAGYTF
>NA|TRBV29-1|TRBJ2-7|TRBD2
TGCAGCGTTGAAGATCAGACTAGCGGGGCCCCCTACGAGCAGTACTTC
CSVEDQTSGAPYEQYF